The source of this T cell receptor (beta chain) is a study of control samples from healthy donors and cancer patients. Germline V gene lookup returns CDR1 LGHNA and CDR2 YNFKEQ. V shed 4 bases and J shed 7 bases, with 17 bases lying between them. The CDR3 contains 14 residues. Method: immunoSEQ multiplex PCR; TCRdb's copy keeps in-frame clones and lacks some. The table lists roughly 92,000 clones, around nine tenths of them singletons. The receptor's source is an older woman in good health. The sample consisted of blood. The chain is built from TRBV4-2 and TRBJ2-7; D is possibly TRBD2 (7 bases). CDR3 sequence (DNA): TGTGCCAGCAGCCCGAGGAAGGGGGGGGTTGAGCAGTACTTC. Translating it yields CASSPRKGGVEQYF.